One and the same sample provided the 15 T cell receptor beta chains below, sequenced in a study of T cell responses to AZD1222 COVID-19 vaccine. Generated by immunoSEQ multiplex PCR, the TCRdb table keeps only in-frame clones and is missing some. The sample lists around 160,000 clones, 85% to 95% occurring once. The sequenced sample was peripheral blood, obtained on day 0 of AZD1222 vaccination. The receptor set was obtained from an adult in good health.

The J gene is TRBJ1-4, the V gene TRBV30, with a tentative D call TRBD1 (6 bases). The CDR3 is made up of 14 amino acids. Trimming left V 1 base short and J 2 bases short, with 8 bases between. Germline V gene sequence: CDR1 GTSNPN, CDR2 SVGIG (reference sequence). The CDR3 DNA reads TGTGCCTGGAGTGGCAGGGGTACTAATGAAAAACTGTTTTTT. It specifies CAWSGRGTNEKLFF.

About this clone: Other DNA sequences in the same sample also yield this CDR3. The rearrangement joins TRBV5-1 to TRBJ2-3; D is unresolved. There are 14 residues in the CDR3. Trimming pared 0 bases from V and 5 bases from J, leaving 10 bases between. Germline V gene data show CDR1 as SGHRS and CDR2 as YFSETQ. The CDR3: CASSLEGLGDTQYF. The CDR3 DNA reads as TGCGCCAGCAGCTTGGAGGGCCTCGGAGATACGCAGTATTTT.

The rearrangement joins TRBV5-1 to TRBJ1-1, with unresolved D. CDR1 SGHRS and CDR2 YFSETQ come from the germline V gene. The CDR3 runs 14 residues. V was clipped by 0 bases and J by 1 base, with 7 bases between them. The CDR3 DNA sequence: TGCGCCAGCAGCTTGGTTCGGGGGAACACTGAAGCTTTCTTT. It codes for CASSLVRGNTEAFF.

This chain uses TRBV20-1 with TRBJ2-6; D is possibly TRBD1 or TRBD2 (6 bases each). Trimming took off 3 bases at V and 2 bases at J, with 11 bases between the two ends. Germline V gene lookup returns CDR1 DFQATT and CDR2 SNEGSKA (reference sequence). CDR3 length: 15 amino acids. DNA of the CDR3: TGCAGTGCTAGTTCGGGGGCCGCTGGGGCCAACGTCCTGACTTTC. It codes for CSASSGAAGANVLTF.

Here the CDR3 reads CASSYGLLLEQYF. The CDR3 bases are TGTGCCAGCAGCTACGGACTCCTCCTCGAGCAGTACTTC. The chain uses TRBV6-5 and TRBJ2-7; TRBD2 is a possible D gene (5 bases). Germline V CDR1 and CDR2: MNHEY, SVGAGI. V dropped 6 bases and J dropped 6 bases, with 15 bases sitting between them. This CDR3 has 13 residues.

The V and J genes are TRBV6-5 and TRBJ2-7; D is perhaps TRBD1 (6 bases). The CDR3 spans 12 residues. Germline values: CDR1 MNHEY, CDR2 SVGAGI. Trimming shortened V by 7 bases and J by 5 bases, and 12 bases separated the two germline ends. The CDR3 region has the DNA TGTGCCAGCATGGGGGCTCGTCACGAGCAGTACTTC. Protein product: CASMGARHEQYF.

This sequence joins TRBV19 and TRBJ2-1; the D gene could be TRBD1 or TRBD2 (5 bases each). Germline V gene data show CDR1 as LNHDA and CDR2 as SQIVND (reference sequence). The V end was cut by 2 bases, the J end by 8 bases, with 16 bases between. The CDR3 is 15 amino acids. DNA for the CDR3: TGTGCCAGTAGTATAATGGGGGACGCTCTTGATGAGCAGTTCTTC. Amino acids: CASSIMGDALDEQFF.

The V and J genes are TRBV6-6 and TRBJ1-5; a weak D match, TRBD1 (6 bases). The germline gives CDR1 MNHNY, CDR2 SVGAGI (reference sequence). V shed 5 bases and J shed 5 bases, with 7 bases lying between them. This CDR3 has 12 residues. CDR3 sequence (DNA): TGTGCCAGCAGTAACAGGGATCAGCCCCAGCATTTT. Translated, it gives CASSNRDQPQHF.

The rearrangement uses TRBV3-1 (or the pseudogene TRBV3-2) and TRBJ1-2, with D perhaps matching TRBD1 (6 bases). The CDR3 loop spans 15 amino acids. Germline CDR1 LGHDT, CDR2 YNNKEL (reference sequence). Trimming pared 4 bases from V and 3 bases from J, leaving 15 bases between. CDR3 bases: TGTGCCAGCAGCCTACAGGGTCTCCCATACTATGGCTACACCTTC. This gives the protein CASSLQGLPYYGYTF.

The V and J genes are TRBV3-1 (or the pseudogene TRBV3-2) and TRBJ1-6; D is perhaps TRBD1 (5 bases). The V and J ends lost 4 bases and 8 bases respectively, with 12 bases between them. This CDR3 comprises 14 residues. Per the germline V gene, CDR1 is LGHDT and CDR2 is YNNKEL (reference sequence). The CDR3 sequence: CASSPTLGDSPLHF. In nucleotides, the CDR3 is TGTGCCAGCAGCCCAACCTTAGGGGATTCACCCCTCCACTTT.

The chain recombines TRBV4-1 with TRBJ2-6; no clear D gene. In germline, CDR1 is MGHRA, CDR2 YSYEKL. The length of the CDR3 is 19 residues. Trimming cost V 0 bases and J 0 bases, with 15 bases left between them. In DNA form, the CDR3 reads TGCGCCAGCAGCCAAGACCTCGGCAGGCCGATCTCTGGGGCCAACGTCCTGACTTTC. Residues: CASSQDLGRPISGANVLTF.

The chain joins TRBV7-2 to TRBJ1-4; D gene unclear. The CDR3 covers 12 residues. Germline CDR1 reads SGHTA; CDR2 reads FQGNSA. Trimming pared 5 bases from V and 8 bases from J, leaving 9 bases between. This CDR3 reads CASSPQGEKLFF. In DNA, the CDR3 is TGTGCCAGCAGCCCCCAAGGGGAAAAACTGTTTTTT. The whole variable domain, filled in from reference TRBV7-2 and TRBJ1-4, reads GAGVSQSPSNKVTEKGKDVELRCDPISGHTALYWYRQSLGQGLEFLIYFQGNSAPDKSGLPSDRFSAERTGGSVSTLTIQRTQQEDSAVYLCASSPQGEKLFFGSGTQLSVL.

This chain connects TRBV12-5 to TRBJ2-1; weak D call: TRBD2 (7 bases). V was cut by 6 bases and J by 8 bases, with 32 bases left in between. From germline, CDR1 is LGHNT and CDR2 FRNRAP. The CDR3 consists of 19 residues. The CDR3 here is CASGPGGAGVRGPRDEQFF. The CDR3, as DNA: TGTGCTAGTGGCCCTGGGGGGGCGGGCGTCCGGGGGCCTAGGGATGAGCAGTTCTTC.

This clone has only one observation. This rearrangement joins TRBV5-5 to TRBJ1-3; D is unclear. V was trimmed by 2 bases and J by 0 bases, leaving 0 bases between them. CDR1 and CDR2 from the germline V gene are SGHKS and YYEKEE (reference sequence). The CDR3 runs to 12 residues. CDR3 bases: TGTGCCAGCAGCTTCTCTGGAAACACCATATATTTT. Its protein product is CASSFSGNTIYF.

This chain uses TRBV5-1 with TRBJ2-2, with 13 nucleotides matching TRBD2. CDR1 is SGHRS and CDR2 is YFSETQ in the germline V gene. This CDR3 is built from 17 residues. J lost 2 bases, V lost 3 bases, and 4 bases had no gene match. The CDR3 spells CASSWTSGSPNTGELFF. The CDR3 nucleotides are TGCGCCAGCAGCTGGACTAGCGGGAGCCCAAACACCGGGGAGCTGTTTTTT.